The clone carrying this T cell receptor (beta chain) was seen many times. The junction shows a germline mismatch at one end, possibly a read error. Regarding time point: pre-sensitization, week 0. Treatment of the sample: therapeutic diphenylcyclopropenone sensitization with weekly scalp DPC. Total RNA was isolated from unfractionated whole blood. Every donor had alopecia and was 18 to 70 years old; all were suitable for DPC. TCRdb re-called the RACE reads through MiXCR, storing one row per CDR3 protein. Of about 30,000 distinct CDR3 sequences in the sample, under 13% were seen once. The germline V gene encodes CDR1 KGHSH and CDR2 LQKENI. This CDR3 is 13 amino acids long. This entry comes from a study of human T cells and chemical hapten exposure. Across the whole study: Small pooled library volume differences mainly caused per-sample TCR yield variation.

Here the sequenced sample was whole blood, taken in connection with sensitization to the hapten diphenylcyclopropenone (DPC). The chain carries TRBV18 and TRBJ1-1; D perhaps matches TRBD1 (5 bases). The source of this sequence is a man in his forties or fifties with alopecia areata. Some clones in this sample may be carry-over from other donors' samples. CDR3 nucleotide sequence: TGTGCCAGCTTACCGGGGGTTGGGGCGGCAGCTGTCTTT. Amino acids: CASLPGVGAAAVF.